A single T cell receptor beta chain is shown here with its context. Its specificity is not known. The CDR3 length is 15 residues. Per the germline V gene, CDR1 is LNHDA and CDR2 is SQIVND (reference sequence). V dropped 6 bases and J dropped 5 bases, with 17 bases sitting between them. TCRdb's table, derived via immunoSEQ multiplex PCR, lists solely in-frame clones and lacks some. The sample consists of about 130,000 clones, approximately 92% of them appearing once. The data derive from a study of cytomegalovirus exposure and HLA in healthy donors. About the study: The 600 to 800 first-cohort repertoires shared a platform with the 100 to 150 validation repertoires, as reported in a later analysis. Overall study findings and caveats: Most observed TCR sequences were rare, whereas some public TCRs were detected in many donors. Researchers catalogued about 160 TCR beta chains as cytomegalovirus-associated. According to a subsequent analysis, TCR clusters identified in the first cohort showed a tendency to co-occur across the roughly 110 validation repertoires.

What was sequenced was PBMCs. The receptor was derived from a woman aged 18-35 years in good health and CMV-seropositive. The gene calls are TRBV19 and TRBJ2-1; the D gene is possibly TRBD2 (5 bases). The CDR3 DNA sequence: TGTGCCAGTAGCATTGGGGATCCGGGGAACAATGAGCAGTTCTTC. It specifies CASSIGDPGNNEQFF.